This is a list of T cell receptor beta chains from one sample in a study of CD8+CD57+ T cells in acquired aplastic anemia. Each CDR3 protein gets one entry after TCRdb re-called the reads with MiXCR. This sample has 250,000 to 350,000 distinct CDR3 sequences, with roughly half found just once. Sample: sorted CD4+, CD8+, or CD8+CD57+ T cells (not recorded which) from PBMCs. The receptors were sampled from a human donor with severe aplastic anemia or a healthy control (not recorded which). CDR3s include the opening cysteine and the closing phenylalanine or tryptophan. D genes are given only for firm matches. Size is omitted from some rows. Given values are once, few, many or a class for expanded clones.

TRBV5-1,TRBJ2-5,-,-,TGCGCCAGCAGCTTAGGCGCCCAAGGAACCCAAGACGGGACCCAGTACTTC,CASSLGAQGTQDGTQYF
TRBV20-1,TRBJ2-7,-,TRBD1,TGCAGTGCTAGAGAAGCCACAGGGGGCTACGAGCAGTACTTC,CSAREATGGYEQYF
TRBV7-2,TRBJ2-7,-,-,TGTGCCAGCAGCTTAACACAGGGTATTTGGTCCTACGAGCAGTACTTC,CASSLTQGIWSYEQYF
TRBV10-1,TRBJ2-5,-,TRBD1,TGCGCCAGCAGGACAGGGGGCGAGGAAGAGACCCAGTACTTC,CASRTGGEEETQYF
TRBV7-2,TRBJ1-2,-,-,TGTGCCAACGGCCCCCGGGGGGGCCCGTTAAACTATGGCTACACCTTC,CANGPRGGPLNYGYTF
TRBV5-1,TRBJ1-2,-,-,TGCGCCAGCAGCTTGGGGGCAGGGGCCGCTTATGGCTACACCTTC,CASSLGAGAAYGYTF
TRBV10-3,TRBJ2-3,-,TRBD1,TGTGCCATCAGACAGGGGGCCGCGGATACGCAGTATTTT,CAIRQGAADTQYF
TRBV7-9,TRBJ2-3,once,TRBD2,TGTGCCAGCAGCTCGACTAGCGGGGGGTTGGATATGCAGTATTTT,CASSSTSGGLDMQYF
TRBV27,TRBJ1-2,-,-,TGTGCCAGCAGTCCCAACAGAGACCCCTATGGCTACACCTTC,CASSPNRDPYGYTF
TRBV20-1,TRBJ2-6,once,TRBD1,TGCAGTGCGACGAGCTCCGGGACAGGTGTAACTCGCACTGAAGCTTTC,CSATSSGTGVTRTEAF
TRBV2,TRBJ2-7,once,TRBD1,TGTGCCAGCAGCTGGGGGACAGGTGCCGGCGAGCAGTACTTC,CASSWGTGAGEQYF
TRBV19,TRBJ2-7,-,-,TGTGCCAGTAGCTTCACAGGTCTCGAGCAGTACTTC,CASSFTGLEQYF
TRBV5-6,TRBJ1-2,many,-,TGTGCCAGCAGCTTTTCCCATGGCTACACCTTC,CASSFSHGYTF
TRBV10-2,TRBJ2-7,-,-,TGCGCCAGCAGCCGGGGGCGAGACGAGCAGTACTTC,CASSRGRDEQYF
TRBV7-9,TRBJ2-5,-,TRBD2,TGTGCCAGCAGCCTTCGCCCCGTATCCGGGGGGGGGAGTCAAGAGACCCAGTACTTC,CASSLRPVSGGGSQETQYF
TRBV19,TRBJ1-3,many,-,TGTGCCAGTAGACCTACAGGGAGCTCTGGAAACACCATATATTTT,CASRPTGSSGNTIYF
TRBV20-1,TRBJ2-2,many,-,TGCAGTGCTAGAGATGGGGTCGGGGGGGAGCTGTTTTTT,CSARDGVGGELFF
TRBV24-1,TRBJ2-5,few,-,TGTGCCACCAGTGGGACGGTACTCCAAGAGACCCAGTACTTC,CATSGTVLQETQYF
TRBV7-2,TRBJ2-5,-,TRBD2,TGTGCCAGCAGCCGTACTTGGACTAGCGGTTACCAAGAGACCCAGTACTTC,CASSRTWTSGYQETQYF
TRBV29-1,TRBJ1-2,few,-,TGCAGCGTCCGGGACCCCAGGCATGGCTACACCTTC,CSVRDPRHGYTF
TRBV9,TRBJ2-2,-,-,TGTGCCAGCAGCGTAGCTCCAGGGGAGGGCACCGGGGAGCTGTTTTTT,CASSVAPGEGTGELFF
TRBV7-2,TRBJ1-4,-,TRBD1,TGTGCCAGCAGCTCCCGACAGGGAAATGAAAAACTGTTTTTT,CASSSRQGNEKLFF
TRBV2,TRBJ1-2,few,-,TGTGCCGGTTTAGGGGCTGGATGGGGCTATGGCTACACCTTC,CAGLGAGWGYGYTF
TRBV6-1,TRBJ1-1,few,-,TGTGCCAGCAAAGGGGGGACGAACACTGAAGCTTTCTTT,CASKGGTNTEAFF
TRBV19,TRBJ2-1,-,-,TGTGCAAGTAGTATATGTTCAAATGAGCAGTTCTTC,CASSICSNEQFF
TRBV7-3,TRBJ2-6,-,-,TGTGCCAGCAGCTTCCCGGACGGACAACATGGGGCCAACGTCCTGATTTTC,CASSFPDGQHGANVLIF
TRBV20-1,TRBJ2-5,few,TRBD2,TGCAGTGCTAAAGGGACTAGCGGTACGGAGACCCAGTACTTC,CSAKGTSGTETQYF
TRBV2,TRBJ2-7,once,TRBD1,TGTGCCAGCAGCCCTGACAGGGGGGCCCTCGAGCAGTACTTC,CASSPDRGALEQYF
TRBV20-1,TRBJ2-3,-,-,TGCAGTGCTAGTGTGGCTACTAGCACAGATACGCAGTATTTT,CSASVATSTDTQYF
TRBV24-1,TRBJ2-3,once,-,TGTGCCACCAGTGGCGTACAGGGTAACGCAGATACGCAGTATTTT,CATSGVQGNADTQYF
TRBV12-3/TRBV12-4,TRBJ1-2,-,-,TGTGCCAGCAGTTCCGGGGGGACTACAGGATATGGCTACACCTTC,CASSSGGTTGYGYTF
TRBV9,TRBJ2-5,-,-,TGTGCCAGCAGCGTAGGCGACAGGGGAGGGAACCAGTACTTC,CASSVGDRGGNQYF
TRBV11-2,TRBJ2-7,medium-sized,-,TGTGCCAGCAGCCGTGGGGGTTACGCCTCCGAGCAGTACTTC,CASSRGGYASEQYF
TRBV10-1,TRBJ2-1,-,TRBD1,TGCGCCAGCAGTGCGGGACAGGGATCCTACAATGAGCAGTTCTTC,CASSAGQGSYNEQFF
TRBV2,TRBJ2-1,few,-,TGTGCCACCAGCACAGGACGGGAGCAGTTCTTC,CATSTGREQFF
TRBV5-1,TRBJ1-2,-,-,TGTGCCAGCAAGACAGAGAACTATGGCTACACCTTC,CASKTENYGYTF
TRBV5-1,TRBJ1-1,-,-,TGCGCCAGCAGAAGAGGAGGGAACACTGAAGCTTTCTTT,CASRRGGNTEAFF
TRBV18,TRBJ1-6,-,TRBD1,TGTGCCAGCTCACCAACGTCGGGACAGGGTATTTCACCCCTCCACTTT,CASSPTSGQGISPLHF
TRBV24-1,TRBJ2-7,-,TRBD1,TGTGCCAGCAGTTTGCCGGGGCAGGGGGCGGGCGAGCAGTACTTC,CASSLPGQGAGEQYF
TRBV9,TRBJ2-7,-,-,TGTGCCAGCAGCCCCCAGGACCGGACAGCTCGATACGAGCAGTACTTC,CASSPQDRTARYEQYF
TRBV12-3/TRBV12-4,TRBJ2-7,-,-,TGTGCCAGCAGCGCCAGGGGGGACAGACACTCCTACGAGCAGTACTTC,CASSARGDRHSYEQYF
TRBV7-6,TRBJ2-3,-,-,TGTGCCAGCAGCTTAGACCCCCAGCAGAGCACAGATACGCAGTATTTT,CASSLDPQQSTDTQYF
TRBV9,TRBJ2-5,-,-,TGTGCCAGCAGCCCTACCAGAGGGGGGCCAGAGACCCAGTACTTC,CASSPTRGGPETQYF
TRBV20-1,TRBJ2-7,-,-,TGCAGTGCTAGAGGGGGCGTCGAGCAGTACTTC,CSARGGVEQYF
TRBV7-9,TRBJ1-5,many,-,TGTGCCAGCAGCTTAGTGGATAGCAATCAGCCCCAGCATTTT,CASSLVDSNQPQHF
TRBV7-8,TRBJ1-2,many,-,TGTGCCAGCAGCCCTAGGGGGGCCCAAGAGCGCTACACCTTC,CASSPRGAQERYTF
TRBV25-1,TRBJ2-7,-,-,TGTGCCAGCAGTGAATGGGGGGCGTTCGAGCAGTACTTC,CASSEWGAFEQYF
TRBV7-2,TRBJ2-3,-,TRBD2,TGTGCCAGCAGCTCTAGCGGGGGGGCCAGAGATACGCAGTATTTT,CASSSSGGARDTQYF
TRBV12-3/TRBV12-4,TRBJ1-5,few,-,TGTGCCAGCAGTCTACGCGACCCCCAGCATTTT,CASSLRDPQHF
TRBV5-1,TRBJ2-1,-,TRBD2,TGCGCCAGCAGCTTGGGGTCGGGAGGGTCCTTAAGCTCCTACAATGAGCAGTTCTTC,CASSLGSGGSLSSYNEQFF
TRBV2,TRBJ1-1,many,-,TGTGCCAGCAGTGTTGACTTGCCGCGGACAGCAACCTACCGGGGAGCTTTCTTT,CASSVDLPRTATYRGAFF
TRBV24-1,TRBJ1-2,-,-,TGTGCCACCAGTGATTGGCCGACAGGCTATGGCTACACCTTC,CATSDWPTGYGYTF
TRBV7-2,TRBJ1-6,-,TRBD1,TGTGCCAGCAGCTTAACCGGGACAGTTGAGGCACCCCTCCACTTT,CASSLTGTVEAPLHF